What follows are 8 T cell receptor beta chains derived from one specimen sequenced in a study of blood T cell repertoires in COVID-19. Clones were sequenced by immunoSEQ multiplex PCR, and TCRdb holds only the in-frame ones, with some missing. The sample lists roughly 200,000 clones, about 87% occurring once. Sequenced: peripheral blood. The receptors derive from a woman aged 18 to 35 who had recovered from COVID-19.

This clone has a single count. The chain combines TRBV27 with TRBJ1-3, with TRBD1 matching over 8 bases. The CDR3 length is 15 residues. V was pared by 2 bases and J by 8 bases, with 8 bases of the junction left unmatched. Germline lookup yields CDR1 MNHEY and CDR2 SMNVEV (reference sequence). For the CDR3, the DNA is TGTGCCAGCAGTTTAAAAGGACAGGGAGGGTACACCATATATTTT. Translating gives CASSLKGQGGYTIYF.

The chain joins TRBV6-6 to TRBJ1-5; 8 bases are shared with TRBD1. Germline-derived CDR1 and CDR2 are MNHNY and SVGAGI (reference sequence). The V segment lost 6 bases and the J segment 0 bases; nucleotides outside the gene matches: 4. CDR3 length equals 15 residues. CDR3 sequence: CASRGTGDSNQPQHF. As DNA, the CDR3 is TGTGCCAGCAGAGGGACAGGAGATAGCAATCAGCCCCAGCATTTT.

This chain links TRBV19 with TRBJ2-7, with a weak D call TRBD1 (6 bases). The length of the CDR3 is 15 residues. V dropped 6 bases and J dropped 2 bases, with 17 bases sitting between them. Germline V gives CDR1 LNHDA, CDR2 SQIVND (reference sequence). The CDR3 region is CASRIHRRTAYEQYF. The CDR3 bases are TGTGCCAGTAGGATACACCGGAGGACAGCCTACGAGCAGTACTTC.

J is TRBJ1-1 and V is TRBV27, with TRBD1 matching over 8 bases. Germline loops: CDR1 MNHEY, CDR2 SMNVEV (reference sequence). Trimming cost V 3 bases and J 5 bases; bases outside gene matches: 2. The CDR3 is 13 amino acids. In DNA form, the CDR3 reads TGTGCCAGCAGTTTTGACAGGGGAACTGAAGCTTTCTTT. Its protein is CASSFDRGTEAFF.

The CDR3 sequence is CASSVEGYTGVGGELFF. The DNA of the CDR3 is TGTGCCAGCAGCGTAGAGGGGTACACAGGGGTTGGCGGGGAGCTGTTTTTT. The rearrangement uses TRBV9 and TRBJ2-2; 7 nucleotides align to TRBD1. Germline V gene lookup returns CDR1 SGDLS and CDR2 YYNGEE. The CDR3 has 17 amino acids. V lost 0 bases and J lost 7; bases outside the gene matches: 12.

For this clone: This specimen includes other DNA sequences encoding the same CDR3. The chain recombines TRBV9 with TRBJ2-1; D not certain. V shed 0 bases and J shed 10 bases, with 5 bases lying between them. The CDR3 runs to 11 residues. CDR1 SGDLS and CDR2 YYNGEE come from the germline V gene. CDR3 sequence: CASSVGAEQFF. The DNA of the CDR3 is TGTGCCAGCAGCGTAGGGGCAGAGCAGTTCTTC.

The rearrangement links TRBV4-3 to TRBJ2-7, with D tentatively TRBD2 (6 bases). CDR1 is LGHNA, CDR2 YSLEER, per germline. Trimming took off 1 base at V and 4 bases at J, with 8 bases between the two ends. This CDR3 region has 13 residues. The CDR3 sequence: CASSQARGYEQYF. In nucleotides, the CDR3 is TGCGCCAGCAGCCAAGCGCGGGGTTACGAGCAGTACTTC.

The CDR3 sequence is CASSFTEVDTQYF. The CDR3 DNA reads as TGTGCCAGCAGCTTTACAGAAGTAGATACGCAGTATTTT. The V gene is TRBV7-9, the J gene TRBJ2-3; D gene ambiguous. The CDR3 runs to 13 residues. In germline, CDR1 is SEHNR, CDR2 FQNEAQ (reference sequence). V lost 3 bases and J lost 5, with 9 bases in between.